One sample yielded the 23 T cell receptor beta chains listed below, sequenced in a study of cytomegalovirus exposure and HLA in healthy donors. 60 Vbeta and 13 Jbeta primers were used in PCR. Libraries were prepared by immunoSEQ multiplex PCR; TCRdb keeps only in-frame clonotypes and omits some of them. The table shows 150,000 or so clones, with 55% to 70% occurring only once. Input material: PBMCs. These receptors were taken from a woman aged 30 to 39 in good health and CMV-seropositive.

The rearrangement links TRBV7-6 to TRBJ1-2; TRBD1 might be the D (5 bases). The V end was cut by 1 base, the J end by 1 base, with 16 bases between. The CDR3 is 17 residues long. Germline V lookup: CDR1 SGHVS, CDR2 FNYEAQ. CDR3 protein: CASSLGGGSDGNYGYTF. The CDR3 DNA reads as TGTGCCAGCAGCTTAGGGGGGGGGTCGGACGGTAACTATGGCTACACCTTC. Complete variable domain (other parts from reference TRBV7-6 and TRBJ1-2): GAGVSQSPRYKVTKRGQDVALRCDPISGHVSLYWYRQALGQGPEFLTYFNYEAQQDKSGLPNDRFSAERPEGSISTLTIQRTEQRDSAMYRCASSLGGGSDGNYGYTFGSGTRLTVV.

This rearrangement joins TRBV2 to TRBJ2-7, with 12 nucleotides matching TRBD1. V lost 7 bases and J lost 2; bases outside the gene matches: 3. CDR3 length: 14 amino acids. Germline V gene data show CDR1 as SNHLY and CDR2 as FYNNEI. This chain's CDR3 is CASNRDRGPYEQYF. For the CDR3, the DNA is TGTGCCAGCAACCGGGACAGGGGGCCCTACGAGCAGTACTTC. The full variable domain, rest sourced from reference TRBV2 and TRBJ2-7, is EPEVTQTPSHQVTQMGQEVILRCVPISNHLYFYWYRQILGQKVEFLVSFYNNEISEKSEIFDDQFSVERPDGSNFTLKIRSTKLEDSAMYFCASNRDRGPYEQYFGPGTRLTVT.

The rearrangement uses TRBV29-1 and TRBJ2-5, with TRBD2 matching 7 bases. The better agreement between TRBJ2-7 and the DNA end casts doubt on the J call. The germline gives CDR1 SQVTM, CDR2 ANQGSEA. The CDR3 extends over 14 amino acids. Here the CDR3 DNA reads TGCAGCGTTGAGGCGGGCAGCGGGGCCTACGAGCAGTACTTC. It codes for CSVEAGSGAYEQYF.

Only a few counts were recorded for this clone. V usage is TRBV5-1 and J usage is TRBJ2-5; a weak D match, TRBD2 (7 bases). This CDR3 region has 13 residues. Germline values: CDR1 SGHRS, CDR2 YFSETQ. V lost 5 bases to trimming and J lost 4 bases, with 12 bases between them. The CDR3 DNA reads as TGCGCCAGCAGAGGGGGGGCCGGAGAGACCCAGTACTTC. Translated, it gives CASRGGAGETQYF.

The chain couples TRBV7-9 to TRBJ1-6; maybe TRBD1 (6 bases). V lost 8 bases and J 5 bases, leaving 13 bases between the germline ends. The germline V gene has CDR1 SEHNR and CDR2 FQNEAQ (reference sequence). This CDR3 spans 14 amino acids. The CDR3 spells CASQGLTDNSPLHF. In DNA, the CDR3 is TGTGCCAGCCAGGGGCTTACTGATAATTCACCCCTCCACTTT.

On this clone: Compared with germline, one end of the junction differs, possibly owing to a read error. The V and J genes are TRBV5-1 and TRBJ2-2; 8 bases agree with TRBD2. This CDR3 spans 18 amino acids. From germline, CDR1 is SGHRS and CDR2 YFSETQ. This CDR3 reads CASSSSGTSKGVLGEPFF. In DNA form, the CDR3 reads TGCGCCAGCAGCTCCTCCGGGACTAGTAAAGGGGTGTTGGGGGAGCCGTTTTTT.

V is TRBV7-8 and J is TRBJ1-1, with D uncertain. There are 14 residues in the CDR3. Deletions cut 3 bases from V and 5 bases from J, with 13 bases between. Germline CDR1 is SGHVS and CDR2 is FQNEAQ. In DNA form, the CDR3 reads TGTGCCAGCAGCTTCCGGACTCAGGAAACTGAAGCTTTCTTT. Protein product: CASSFRTQETEAFF.

This rearrangement joins TRBV13 to TRBJ2-1, with 9 bases fitting TRBD1. V trimming: 0 bases; J trimming: 6 bases; junction bases outside the gene matches: 6. CDR1 is PRHDT and CDR2 is FYEKMQ in the germline V gene (reference sequence). This CDR3 comprises 16 residues. In DNA, the CDR3 is TGTGCCAGCAGCTTAGGCCTCGGGACAGGGTCCAATGAGCAGTTCTTC. Amino acids: CASSLGLGTGSNEQFF.

The rearrangement links TRBV19 to TRBJ1-1; TRBD1 might be the D (5 bases). The V gene lost 2 bases and the J gene lost 5 bases, with 12 bases spanning the gap. The CDR3 runs 14 residues. Germline V gene sequence: CDR1 LNHDA, CDR2 SQIVND (reference sequence). The DNA for the CDR3 is TGTGCCAGTAGTATATGGGGGGTTGGAACTGAAGCTTTCTTT. This codes for CASSIWGVGTEAFF.

The V gene is TRBV7-9, the J gene TRBJ1-4, with a possible D match to TRBD1 (5 bases). The CDR3 consists of 13 residues. Per germline, CDR1 SEHNR and CDR2 FQNEAQ (reference sequence). V lost 0 bases and J 8 bases, leaving 7 bases between the germline ends. The CDR3 DNA follows: TGTGCCAGCAGCTTAGCGGGGGGGGAAAAACTGTTTTTT. Residues: CASSLAGGEKLFF. The variable domain in full, with the rest retrieved from reference TRBV7-9 and TRBJ1-4, is DTGVSQNPRHKITKRGQNVTFRCDPISEHNRLYWYRQTLGQGPEFLTYFQNEAQLEKSRLLSDRFSAERPKGSFSTLEIQRTEQGDSAMYLCASSLAGGEKLFFGSGTQLSVL.

V usage is TRBV5-1 and J usage is TRBJ2-7; 7 nucleotides agree with TRBD1. The length of the CDR3 is 16 residues. Per germline, CDR1 SGHRS and CDR2 YFSETQ. After removal of 2 bases from V and 4 bases from J, the junction contained 12 bases not matched to a gene. The chain's CDR3 is CASSLATGQTFYEQYF. The DNA for the CDR3 is TGCGCCAGCAGCTTAGCTACGGGACAGACGTTTTACGAGCAGTACTTC.

This clone is a singleton in its sample. The chain links TRBV18 to TRBJ1-2; D possibly corresponds to TRBD1 (5 bases). This CDR3 comprises 13 residues. V dropped 2 bases and J dropped 4 bases, with 8 bases sitting between them. Germline V gene sequence: CDR1 KGHSH, CDR2 LQKENI. CDR3 sequence: CASSPSGVYGYTF. The CDR3, as DNA: TGTGCCAGCTCACCATCGGGGGTCTATGGCTACACCTTC.

The sample holds a few counts of this clone. This chain connects TRBV19 to TRBJ2-1; TRBD2 matches at 10 bases. Losses at the gene ends were 6 bases for V and 7 bases for J; bases not matched to a gene: 6. The CDR3 totals 14 residues. Germline V gene lookup returns CDR1 LNHDA and CDR2 SQIVND (reference sequence). DNA for the CDR3: TGTGCCAGTAGGGAGCGGGGGGGCGGAAATGAGCAGTTCTTC. Its translation is CASRERGGGNEQFF. The full variable domain, rest sourced from reference TRBV19 and TRBJ2-1, is DGGITQSPKYLFRKEGQNVTLSCEQNLNHDAMYWYRQDPGQGLRLIYYSQIVNDFQKGDIAEGYSVSREKKESFPLTVTSAQKNPTAFYLCASRERGGGNEQFFGPGTRLTVL.

This clone appeared a few times. The genes are TRBV29-1 and TRBJ2-5, with a tentative D call TRBD1 (7 bases). This CDR3 has 13 amino acids. CDR1 and CDR2 (germline): SQVTM, ANQGSEA. The V end was cut by 3 bases, the J end by 9 bases, with 17 bases between. The CDR3 spells CSVDYERRGPQYF. Written as DNA, the CDR3 is TGCAGCGTTGACTACGAGCGGAGGGGGCCCCAGTACTTC.

The genes are TRBV5-1 and TRBJ2-3; maybe TRBD2 (5 bases). The CDR3 loop spans 15 amino acids. The V end lost 1 base, the J end lost 6 bases, and 15 bases lay between the germline ends. CDR1 and CDR2 (germline): SGHRS, YFSETQ. The DNA of the CDR3 is TGCGCCAGCAGCTTGCAGCGGAACCTTGGGGATACGCAGTATTTT. Translation: CASSLQRNLGDTQYF.

This chain links TRBV9 with TRBJ2-7; 9 nucleotides align to TRBD2. The CDR3 spans 18 residues. The germline V gene has CDR1 SGDLS and CDR2 YYNGEE. After removal of 4 bases from V and 0 bases from J, the junction contained 14 bases not matched to a gene. The CDR3 sequence is CASSLRASGADFSYEQYF. The DNA of the CDR3 is TGTGCCAGCAGCCTCCGGGCTAGCGGGGCCGACTTCTCCTACGAGCAGTACTTC.

V gene TRBV2 combines with J gene TRBJ2-5, with TRBD2 as a possible D gene (6 bases). Germline V gene sequence: CDR1 SNHLY, CDR2 FYNNEI. The CDR3 is 12 residues long. V lost 6 bases and J lost 4, with 9 bases in between. The CDR3 loop reads CASRWGGETQYF. The CDR3 bases are TGTGCCAGCAGATGGGGAGGAGAGACCCAGTACTTC.

This sequence joins TRBV19 and TRBJ1-4; D is undetermined. The DNA end favors TRBJ2-2, so the J call may be wrong. The length of the CDR3 is 13 residues. CDR1 and CDR2 (germline): LNHDA, SQIVND (reference sequence). The CDR3 sequence: CASSIDKDRELFF. CDR3 DNA sequence: TGTGCCAGTAGTATAGATAAAGACCGGGAGCTGTTTTTT.

J is TRBJ1-3 and V is TRBV5-1; 9 bases map to TRBD1. Unmatched junction bases numbered 3, after V lost 4 bases and J lost 4 bases. This CDR3 has 14 amino acids. CDR1 and CDR2 (germline): SGHRS, YFSETQ. This chain's CDR3 is CASSPGQGGNTIYF. The CDR3 DNA reads as TGCGCCAGCAGCCCGGGACAGGGCGGAAACACCATATATTTT.

The genes are TRBV29-1 and TRBJ2-3; tentatively, D is TRBD2 (6 bases). Germline loops: CDR1 SQVTM, CDR2 ANQGSEA. Trimming removed 6 bases at V and 0 bases at J, with 13 bases between. This CDR3 contains 14 residues. CDR3 residues: CSVRERESTDTQYF. For the CDR3, the DNA is TGCAGCGTCCGGGAACGGGAGAGCACAGATACGCAGTATTTT.

This clone appeared a few times. The rearrangement uses TRBV10-3 and TRBJ1-1; 9 positions match TRBD1. The germline V gene has CDR1 ENHRY and CDR2 SYGVKD. After removal of 5 bases from V and 1 base from J, the junction contained 5 bases not matched to a gene. The length of the CDR3 is 15 residues. CDR3 coding DNA: TGTGCCATCAGTAACTTGGGACAGGGGAACACTGAAGCTTTCTTT. This gives the protein CAISNLGQGNTEAFF.

The J gene is TRBJ2-7, the V gene TRBV6-5; 8 bases line up with TRBD1. With V trimmed by 5 bases and J by 4 bases, 7 bases remained unmatched. The CDR3 has 14 amino acids. CDR1 and CDR2 (germline): MNHEY, SVGAGI. The CDR3 region is CASSQDRGTYEQYF. The DNA of the CDR3 is TGTGCCAGCAGTCAAGACAGGGGCACATACGAGCAGTACTTC.

The chain combines TRBV14 with TRBJ2-1, with 7 bases aligning to TRBD1. The CDR3 runs to 15 residues. V lost 1 base to trimming and J lost 4 bases; unmatched junction nucleotides: 4. CDR1 SGHDN and CDR2 FVKESK come from the germline V gene. In DNA form, the CDR3 reads TGTGCCAGCAGCCAAGCAGGGGGATTATACAATGAGCAGTTCTTC. Its protein is CASSQAGGLYNEQFF.